The present TCR beta chain was sequenced within a study of blood T cell repertoires in COVID-19. The overall study: Samples of COVID-19 (acute and convalescent) were obtained from the United States, Italy and Spain. Sources were T cells, B-cell-depleted T cells, or PBMCs; the material itself was cDNA or gDNA.

Per the original methods: Cell counts per sample came from amplifying reference gene primers. The data were produced by immunoSEQ multiplex PCR, yet TCRdb's version contains in-frame clones alone and is incomplete. The V and J calls and clone size were taken over from that table, and D and trimming were inferred from the DNA. The sample contains 220,000 or so clones, roughly 84% of which appear only once. Germline values: CDR1 SGHRS, CDR2 YFSETQ. V shed 1 base and J shed 1 base, with 9 bases lying between them. The CDR3 spans 15 residues. Sequenced: peripheral blood. The origin of this receptor is a woman in her fifties or sixties who had recovered from COVID-19. This chain uses TRBV5-1 with TRBJ2-1; D is perhaps TRBD1 (5 bases). The CDR3 region is CASSLYRQSYNEQFF. CDR3 nucleotides: TGCGCCAGCAGCTTGTATCGACAGTCCTACAATGAGCAGTTCTTC. Variable domain in full (rest from reference TRBV5-1 and TRBJ2-1): KAGVTQTPRYLIKTRGQQVTLSCSPISGHRSVSWYQQTPGQGLQFLFEYFSETQRNKGNFPGRFSGRQFSNSRSEMNVSTLELGDSALYLCASSLYRQSYNEQFFGPGTRLTVL.